This T cell receptor beta chain was found in a study of CD8 T cells in Susac syndrome. RNA, at about 0.45 to 1 ug, was reverse transcribed with random hexamers. TCRdb called the immunoSEQ multiplex PCR reads again in MiXCR, with one record for every CDR3 protein. Counted here are 180,000 or so distinct CDR3 sequences, just under 95% occurring once; the ten biggest clones make up approximately 0.099%. The material sequenced was CD4+ T cells from PBMCs. The source is a human donor with Susac syndrome.

The CDR3 nucleotides are TGTGCCAGCAGCCAAGTTGAAGGTAGCGGGAGTTCGGCCTACGAGCAGTACTTC. This gives the protein CASSQVEGSGSSAYEQYF. This sequence joins TRBV4-2 and TRBJ2-7; 9 bases match TRBD2. The CDR3 covers 18 residues. Germline V gene data show CDR1 as LGHNA and CDR2 as YNFKEQ. V trimming: 1 base; J trimming: 2 bases; junction bases outside the gene matches: 12.